Following are 25 T cell receptor beta chains from one sample sequenced in a study of cytomegalovirus exposure and HLA in healthy donors. The PCR was carried out with 60 Vbeta primers and 13 Jbeta primers. Libraries were prepared by immunoSEQ multiplex PCR; TCRdb keeps only in-frame clonotypes and omits some of them. The sample has around 180,000 clones, 81% seen once. Material for sequencing was PBMCs. These receptors all come from a man between 18 and 35 years old in good health and CMV-seronegative.

V gene TRBV5-1 combines with J gene TRBJ2-3, with 8 bases aligning to TRBD2. The CDR3 is 21 amino acids. Trimming removed 1 base from V and 4 bases from J; junction bases left unmatched: 23. Germline V gene data show CDR1 as SGHRS and CDR2 as YFSETQ. CDR3 bases: TGCGCCAGCAGCTTGCTAGGCGATTCGGGAGGGACGACCCCCAAATCAGATACGCAGTATTTT. It is translated as CASSLLGDSGGTTPKSDTQYF. The whole variable domain, remainder taken from reference TRBV5-1 and TRBJ2-3, is KAGVTQTPRYLIKTRGQQVTLSCSPISGHRSVSWYQQTPGQGLQFLFEYFSETQRNKGNFPGRFSGRQFSNSRSEMNVSTLELGDSALYLCASSLLGDSGGTTPKSDTQYFGPGTRLTVL.

V usage is TRBV19 and J usage is TRBJ2-7; 9 bases agree with TRBD1. This CDR3 has 15 amino acids. V was clipped by 0 bases and J by 5 bases; unmatched bases: 5. Germline V gene lookup returns CDR1 LNHDA and CDR2 SQIVND (reference sequence). The CDR3 region is CASSIDLGQGNEQYF. CDR3 coding DNA: TGTGCCAGTAGTATAGACCTGGGACAGGGTAACGAGCAGTACTTC.

This sequence joins TRBV29-1 and TRBJ1-5, with a weak D call TRBD1 (6 bases). This CDR3 has 13 residues. Germline V gene lookup returns CDR1 SQVTM and CDR2 ANQGSEA. V shed 3 bases and J shed 6 bases, with 12 bases lying between them. CDR3 DNA: TGCAGCGTTGATCAGGGGATGGGTCAGCCCCAGCATTTT. It encodes CSVDQGMGQPQHF.

This chain uses TRBV15 with TRBJ2-5, with D maybe TRBD2 (6 bases). The DNA end is more similar to TRBJ2-7, so the J call may be wrong. Germline V gene sequence: CDR1 LNHNV, CDR2 YYDKDF (reference sequence). The CDR3 length is 15 residues. CDR3 residues: CATSKVGTAYDEQYF. The CDR3 nucleotides are TGTGCCACCAGCAAAGTCGGGACTGCCTACGACGAGCAGTACTTC.

The chain employs TRBV5-1 and TRBJ1-3; 8 nucleotides line up with TRBD1. V lost 5 bases and J lost 2; bases outside the gene matches: 9. The CDR3 spans 16 residues. CDR1 and CDR2 from the germline V gene are SGHRS and YFSETQ. This CDR3 reads CASRQTGASTGNTIYF. The CDR3 DNA follows: TGCGCCAGCAGACAGACAGGGGCGTCTACTGGAAACACCATATATTTT.

The rearrangement links TRBV28 to TRBJ2-3; TRBD1 agrees at 10 bases. The germline V gene has CDR1 MDHEN and CDR2 SYDVKM. V gave up 6 bases and J gave up 5 bases; unmatched junction bases: 5. The CDR3 extends over 14 amino acids. CDR3 in amino acids: CASSRDRGGDTQYF. The CDR3 coding sequence is TGTGCCAGCAGCCGGGACAGGGGAGGAGATACGCAGTATTTT.

This sequence joins TRBV23-1 and TRBJ1-2, with D uncertain. TRBV23-1 is an ORF, with its function uncertain. The germline V and J ends were trimmed by 6 bases and 4 bases, with 18 bases remaining between them. CDR3 size: 15 residues. The CDR3 region is CASRLPERDGYGYTF. CDR3 nucleotides: TGCGCCAGCAGGCTCCCGGAACGGGATGGCTATGGCTACACCTTC.

The chain links TRBV7-9 to TRBJ1-1; unclear D gene. The length of the CDR3 is 12 residues. Germline CDR1 and CDR2: SEHNR and FQNEAQ (reference sequence). Trimming pared 2 bases from V and 6 bases from J, leaving 7 bases between. The CDR3 nucleotides read TGTGCCAGCAGCTTACGGAGCTCTGAAGCTTTCTTT. Translating it yields CASSLRSSEAFF. The variable domain in full, completed from reference TRBV7-9 and TRBJ1-1, reads DTGVSQNPRHKITKRGQNVTFRCDPISEHNRLYWYRQTLGQGPEFLTYFQNEAQLEKSRLLSDRFSAERPKGSFSTLEIQRTEQGDSAMYLCASSLRSSEAFFGQGTRLTVV.

The V call is TRBV9, the J call TRBJ2-1; 14 bases match TRBD2. Germline V gene lookup returns CDR1 SGDLS and CDR2 YYNGEE. Trimming removed 3 bases from V and 7 bases from J; junction bases left unmatched: 21. The CDR3 totals 21 residues. Here the CDR3 reads CASSENPGPIRLAGGLNEQFF. The CDR3 DNA reads TGTGCCAGCAGCGAAAATCCAGGCCCAATCAGACTAGCGGGAGGGCTTAATGAGCAGTTCTTC.

The V call is TRBV6-4, the J call TRBJ2-7; D is undetermined. CDR3 length equals 15 residues. Deletions cut 0 bases from V and 6 bases from J, with 15 bases between. CDR1 and CDR2 (germline): MRHNA, SNTAGT. The CDR3 nucleotides are TGTGCCAGCAGTGACTCGAAGTCATCAGGTTCCGAGCAGTACTTC. Translating gives CASSDSKSSGSEQYF.

The gene calls are TRBV7-3 and TRBJ2-1, with a weak D call TRBD1 (7 bases). This CDR3 is 13 amino acids long. The germline V and J ends were trimmed by 5 bases and 8 bases, with 13 bases remaining between them. Germline CDR1 is SGHTA and CDR2 is FQGTGA. Written as DNA, the CDR3 is TGTGCCAGCAGCGCCGGCAGGGGGGATGAGCAGTTCTTC. Translated, it gives CASSAGRGDEQFF.

This clone was observed once. This chain links TRBV7-3 with TRBJ2-7, with TRBD1 as a possible D gene (6 bases). The CDR3 is made up of 13 amino acids. Looked up from germline, CDR1 is SGHTA and CDR2 is FQGTGA. V was cut by 5 bases and J by 2 bases, with 10 bases left in between. The DNA for the CDR3 is TGTGCCAGCAGCGAAGACAGGACCTACGAGCAGTACTTC. Translating gives CASSEDRTYEQYF.

The chain couples TRBV30 to TRBJ1-1, with D perhaps TRBD1 (5 bases). Trimming removed 5 bases at V and 3 bases at J, with 16 bases between. The CDR3 length is 14 residues. Germline assignment: CDR1 GTSNPN and CDR2 SVGIG (reference sequence). The chain's CDR3 is CAWGALVGDTEAFF. The CDR3 nucleotides are TGTGCCTGGGGGGCGTTGGTAGGCGACACTGAAGCTTTCTTT.

The rearrangement joins TRBV29-1 to TRBJ2-5; no clear D gene. The CDR3 runs 13 residues. V was pared by 7 bases and J by 4 bases, with 16 bases between. CDR1 and CDR2 from the germline V gene are SQVTM and ANQGSEA. CDR3 coding DNA: TGCAGCGCCGAGGCCCTGAATGGAGAGACCCAGTACTTC. Translated, it gives CSAEALNGETQYF.

V usage is TRBV4-1 and J usage is TRBJ2-7; TRBD2 matches 10 bases. Germline V lookup: CDR1 MGHRA, CDR2 YSYEKL. V lost 0 bases to trimming and J lost 6 bases; unmatched junction nucleotides: 2. The CDR3 totals 14 residues. CDR3 DNA: TGCGCCAGCAGCCAAGATAGCGGGGGGCTCGAGCAGTACTTC. Translating it yields CASSQDSGGLEQYF.

This clone came up a few times. The rearrangement uses TRBV5-1 and TRBJ2-1; D might be TRBD2 (6 bases). This CDR3 is built from 15 residues. The germline V gene has CDR1 SGHRS and CDR2 YFSETQ. V was shortened by 4 bases and J by 5 bases, with 16 bases between the two germline ends. As DNA, the CDR3 is TGCGCCAGCAGCCAGGGACTCCCTACGAACAATGAGCAGTTCTTC. Residues: CASSQGLPTNNEQFF. The variable domain in full, completed from reference TRBV5-1 and TRBJ2-1, reads KAGVTQTPRYLIKTRGQQVTLSCSPISGHRSVSWYQQTPGQGLQFLFEYFSETQRNKGNFPGRFSGRQFSNSRSEMNVSTLELGDSALYLCASSQGLPTNNEQFFGPGTRLTVL.

The V call is TRBV19, the J call TRBJ2-3, with D possibly TRBD1 on 6 matching bases. Germline values: CDR1 LNHDA, CDR2 SQIVND (reference sequence). V lost 6 bases, J lost 0 bases, and 10 bases lay in between. There are 14 residues in the CDR3. DNA of the CDR3: TGTGCCAGTAGCTCAACAGGGAGCACAGATACGCAGTATTTT. This codes for CASSSTGSTDTQYF.

CDR3 residues: CASSQDREPWAGPLSYEQYF. The DNA of the CDR3 is TGCGCCAGCAGCCAAGATCGGGAGCCCTGGGCAGGGCCCCTCTCTTACGAGCAGTACTTC. This rearrangement joins TRBV4-3 to TRBJ2-7; tentatively, D is TRBD2 (6 bases). The CDR3 length is 20 residues. CDR1 and CDR2 (germline): LGHNA, YSLEER. V lost 0 bases to trimming and J lost 4 bases, with 28 bases between them.

V and J are TRBV5-5 and TRBJ2-1, with 7 bases lining up with TRBD1. Trimming took 5 bases from V and 9 from J; bases not matched to a gene: 8. The CDR3 covers 13 residues. Per the germline V gene, CDR1 is SGHKS and CDR2 is YYEKEE (reference sequence). The CDR3 sequence is CASSSSTGTEQFF. DNA for the CDR3: TGTGCCAGCAGTTCATCGACAGGGACTGAGCAGTTCTTC.

The rearrangement joins TRBV4-1 to TRBJ1-1; possibly TRBD1 for D (6 bases). V gave up 0 bases and J gave up 1 base, with 6 bases separating them. Germline CDR1 MGHRA, CDR2 YSYEKL. The length of the CDR3 is 14 residues. This CDR3 is CASSQDRGNTEAFF. The CDR3 DNA sequence: TGCGCCAGCAGCCAAGACAGGGGGAACACTGAAGCTTTCTTT.

This clone appeared a single time. The chain has TRBV2 and TRBJ2-7; TRBD1 matches 10 bases. The V gene's germline CDR1 is SNHLY and CDR2 FYNNEI. The CDR3 length is 13 residues. The ends lost 10 bases at V and 7 bases at J; junction bases unmatched: 10. CDR3 nucleotides: TGTGCCAACTCGGGACAGGGGTTGGGAGAGCAGTACTTC. It translates to CANSGQGLGEQYF.

V usage is TRBV29-1 and J usage is TRBJ1-1, with unresolved D. Between the trimmed V and J ends, which lost 3 bases and 0 bases, there was a span of 8 bases. Germline-derived CDR1 and CDR2 are SQVTM and ANQGSEA. The CDR3 sequence is 13 residues long. The CDR3: CSVEGRMNTEAFF. CDR3 in DNA: TGCAGCGTTGAGGGCCGAATGAACACTGAAGCTTTCTTT.

The chain carries TRBV7-2 and TRBJ2-1; 10 bases match TRBD2. There are 19 residues in the CDR3. The V and J ends lost 4 bases and 7 bases, in that order; junction bases with no gene match: 19. The germline CDR1 and CDR2 sequences are SGHTA and FQGNSA. This chain's CDR3 is CASSSRAPGLAAIRNEQFF. For the CDR3, the DNA is TGTGCCAGCAGCTCGAGGGCCCCCGGACTAGCGGCGATTAGAAATGAGCAGTTCTTC. The full variable domain, with the rest looked up from reference TRBV7-2 and TRBJ2-1, is GAGVSQSPSNKVTEKGKDVELRCDPISGHTALYWYRQSLGQGLEFLIYFQGNSAPDKSGLPSDRFSAERTGGSVSTLTIQRTQQEDSAVYLCASSSRAPGLAAIRNEQFFGPGTRLTVL.

This clone has just one count. The rearrangement joins TRBV2 to TRBJ2-2; 7 bases align to TRBD2. Germline-derived CDR1 and CDR2 are SNHLY and FYNNEI. The CDR3 is 15 residues long. After removal of 1 base from V and 5 bases from J, the junction contained 4 bases not matched to a gene. The CDR3 DNA reads TGTGCCAGCAGTGAAGGTCAGGGAGGGACCGGGGAGCTGTTTTTT. The encoded protein is CASSEGQGGTGELFF. Filled out from reference TRBV2 and TRBJ2-2, the complete variable domain reads EPEVTQTPSHQVTQMGQEVILRCVPISNHLYFYWYRQILGQKVEFLVSFYNNEISEKSEIFDDQFSVERPDGSNFTLKIRSTKLEDSAMYFCASSEGQGGTGELFFGEGSRLTVL.

The chain couples TRBV4-3 to TRBJ2-5; no reliable D call. The DNA end is more similar to TRBJ2-7, so the J call may be wrong. Germline loops: CDR1 LGHNA, CDR2 YSLEER. This CDR3 is 15 amino acids long. CDR3 protein: CASSQVFNPSYEQYF. CDR3 coding DNA: TGCGCCAGCAGCCAAGTCTTCAACCCCTCCTACGAGCAGTACTTC.